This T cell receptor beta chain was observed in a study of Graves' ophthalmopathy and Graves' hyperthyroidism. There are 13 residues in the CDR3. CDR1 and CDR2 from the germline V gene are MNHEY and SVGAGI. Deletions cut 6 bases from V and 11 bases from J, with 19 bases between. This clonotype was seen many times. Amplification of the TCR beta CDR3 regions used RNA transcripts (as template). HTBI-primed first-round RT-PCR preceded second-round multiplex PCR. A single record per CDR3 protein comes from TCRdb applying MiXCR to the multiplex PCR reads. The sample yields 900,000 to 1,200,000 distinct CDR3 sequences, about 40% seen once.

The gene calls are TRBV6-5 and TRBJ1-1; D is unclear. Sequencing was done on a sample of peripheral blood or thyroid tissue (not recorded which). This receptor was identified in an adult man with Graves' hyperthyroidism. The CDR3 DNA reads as TGTGCCAGCAGGTCCGCCCCCGCAACCGGCGCTTTCTTT. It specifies CASRSAPATGAFF.